This T cell receptor beta chain was captured by sequencing in a study of Ad26.COV2.S vaccination and SARS-CoV-2 variants. Study background: The donor was enrolled in the Ad26.COV2.S arm of the COV1001 trial. Doses of Ad26.COV2.S were injected into muscle once or twice, 56 days apart. Whole-study results and caveats: Vaccine recipients showed a spike-specific TCR breadth that was higher than in placebo recipients.

V lost 4 bases and J 0 bases, leaving 10 bases between the germline ends. The CDR3 extends over 15 amino acids. Germline CDR1 reads KGHSH; CDR2 reads LQKENI. In this sample, this clone turned up once. Its antigen is unidentified. TCRdb's table, derived via immunoSEQ multiplex PCR, lists solely in-frame clones and lacks some. The sample consists of hundreds of thousands of clones, around 89% of them appearing once. Documented treatment: some 20 received Ad26.COV2.S at low or high dose, single or two shots; about 5 received placebo; per-sample allocation not given. Day 63 after the first injection of vaccine or placebo was the sampling time. An 18-55-year-old adult in Boston served as donor.

This chain uses TRBV18 with TRBJ1-3, with D unclear. The sequenced sample was peripheral blood, obtained in a trial of Ad26.COV2.S vaccine versus placebo. The origin of this receptor is a person between 18 and 65 years old who received the Ad26.COV2.S COVID-19 vaccine or a placebo. The CDR3 spells CASSLTEISGNTIYF. CDR3 nucleotide sequence: TGTGCCAGCTCACTGACTGAGATCTCTGGAAACACCATATATTTT.